These T cell receptor beta chains were read from a single sample in a study of CD8 T cells in Susac syndrome. TCRdb recomputed calls from the immunoSEQ multiplex PCR reads with MiXCR, one row per CDR3 protein. The table has about 250,000 distinct CDR3 sequences, approximately 92% seen once. Material for sequencing was CD4+ T cells from PBMCs. The receptor source for this set is a human donor with multiple sclerosis. The CDR3 runs from the conserved cysteine through the conserved F or W. A D gene is named only where the DNA matches it firmly. Expanded clones are given a class, and other clones once, few, many or no size at all.

d_call	v_call	j_call	clone_size	cdr3_nt	cdr3_aa
-	TRBV18	TRBJ1-5	-	TGTGCCAGCCACCCCGGGGGGGGCAATCAGCCCCAGCATTTT	CASHPGGGNQPQHF
-	TRBV7-2	TRBJ1-1	-	TGTGCCAGCAGCCGCGGTCGGGGGAGCACTGAAGCTTTCTTT	CASSRGRGSTEAFF
-	TRBV20-1	TRBJ1-4	-	TGCAGTGCTAGAGATTCGGGGGATGGGTTATTGTTTTTT	CSARDSGDGLLFF
-	TRBV28	TRBJ1-2	-	TGTGCCAGCAGTTTAGCCCTACAGAACTATGGCTACACCTTC	CASSLALQNYGYTF
-	TRBV20-1	TRBJ1-4	-	TGCAGTGCTAGAGAGGATAATGAAAAACTGTTTTTT	CSAREDNEKLFF
-	TRBV24-1	TRBJ1-1	-	TGTGCCACCAGTGAGCATAGGGGCACTGAAGCTTTCTTT	CATSEHRGTEAFF
-	TRBV29-1	TRBJ1-5	-	TGCAGCGTTGGGCTAAGCAATCAGCCCCAGCATTTT	CSVGLSNQPQHF
-	TRBV12-5	TRBJ2-5	-	TGTGCTAGTGGTTTGAGGGTGGGTACACAAGAGACCCAGTACTTC	CASGLRVGTQETQYF
-	TRBV10-1	TRBJ2-5	-	TGCGCCAGCAGTGAACCGTCAAGGGGTCGGGTAGAGACCCAGTACTTC	CASSEPSRGRVETQYF
-	TRBV10-3	TRBJ2-7	-	TGTGCCATCAGTGGCTCGACAGCGTCCTACGAGCAGTACTTC	CAISGSTASYEQYF
TRBD1	TRBV5-6	TRBJ2-1	-	TGTGCCAGCAGCTTCAGGGGGACCTCCTACAATGAGCAGTTCTTC	CASSFRGTSYNEQFF
TRBD2	TRBV12-3/TRBV12-4	TRBJ2-4	-	TGTGCCAGCAGGCCTCGCGGGGGGGTAGCCAAAAACATTCAGTACTTC	CASRPRGGVAKNIQYF
TRBD2	TRBV30	TRBJ2-2	-	TGTGCCTGGAGTGTGGGACTAGCGGTCACCGGGGAGCTGTTTTTT	CAWSVGLAVTGELFF
-	TRBV28	TRBJ2-7	-	TGTGCCAGCCAGACGGGTTACGAGCAGTACTTC	CASQTGYEQYF
-	TRBV5-5	TRBJ1-2	-	TGTGCCAGCAGCGTGGACAACTATGGCTACACCTTC	CASSVDNYGYTF
-	TRBV24-1	TRBJ2-3	few	TGTGCCACCAGTGATCTAGGGGGGGGCACAGATACGCAGTATTTT	CATSDLGGGTDTQYF
TRBD2	TRBV2	TRBJ2-5	-	TGTGCCAGTGGGGGACTAGCAGAAGAGACCCAGTACTTC	CASGGLAEETQYF
-	TRBV6-6	TRBJ1-6	-	TGTGCCAGCAGCTCCAGGGGCTTACCTAATTCACCCCTCCACTTT	CASSSRGLPNSPLHF
TRBD1	TRBV20-1	TRBJ2-7	once	TGCAGTGCTAGAGATAGTTCCGGGACAGGGAACGAGCAGTACTTC	CSARDSSGTGNEQYF
-	TRBV2	TRBJ2-7	-	TGTGCCAGCCGGTCCGGGCCAGCCTACGAGCAGTACTTC	CASRSGPAYEQYF
-	TRBV14	TRBJ1-2	-	TGTGCCAGCAGCCAAGATCTTCGCCCTGGAGGCTACACCTTC	CASSQDLRPGGYTF
TRBD2	TRBV30	TRBJ2-5	-	TGTGCCTGGAGTGTGCTAGCGGGGGTACAAGAGACCCAGTACTTC	CAWSVLAGVQETQYF
TRBD1	TRBV6-5	TRBJ1-2	-	TGTGCCAGCAGTCGGGACAGGGAGGACTATGGCTACACCTTC	CASSRDREDYGYTF
TRBD2	TRBV7-8	TRBJ2-7	-	TGTGCCAGCAGCTTAAAACTAGCGGGGGCCGGAACCTACGAGCAGTACTTC	CASSLKLAGAGTYEQYF
-	TRBV20-1	TRBJ1-2	-	TGCAGTGCTAGAGAAGGCGGAGCTTATGGCTACACCTTC	CSAREGGAYGYTF
-	TRBV9	TRBJ2-3	-	TGTGCCAGCAGCGTAGCGTCCTTCGAGACAGATACGCAGTATTTT	CASSVASFETDTQYF
-	TRBV7-2	TRBJ1-1	-	TGTGCCAGCAGCGGCGGCCTTGACCTTGGGGCTTTCTTT	CASSGGLDLGAFF
-	TRBV6-1	TRBJ1-1	-	TGTGCCAGCAGGATCGGGAGAGGGAACACTGAAGCTTTCTTT	CASRIGRGNTEAFF
-	TRBV5-4	TRBJ1-1	-	TGTGCCAGCAGCTTGAACGGGGGGCCGACTGAAGCTTTCTTT	CASSLNGGPTEAFF
-	TRBV7-9	TRBJ2-3	-	TGTGCCAGCAGCTTAGGCCGTACTGGCACAGATACGCAGTATTTT	CASSLGRTGTDTQYF
-	TRBV6-1	TRBJ1-1	-	TGTGCCAGCAGTGAATCTCAGGGGTCATTAACTGAAGCTTTCTTT	CASSESQGSLTEAFF